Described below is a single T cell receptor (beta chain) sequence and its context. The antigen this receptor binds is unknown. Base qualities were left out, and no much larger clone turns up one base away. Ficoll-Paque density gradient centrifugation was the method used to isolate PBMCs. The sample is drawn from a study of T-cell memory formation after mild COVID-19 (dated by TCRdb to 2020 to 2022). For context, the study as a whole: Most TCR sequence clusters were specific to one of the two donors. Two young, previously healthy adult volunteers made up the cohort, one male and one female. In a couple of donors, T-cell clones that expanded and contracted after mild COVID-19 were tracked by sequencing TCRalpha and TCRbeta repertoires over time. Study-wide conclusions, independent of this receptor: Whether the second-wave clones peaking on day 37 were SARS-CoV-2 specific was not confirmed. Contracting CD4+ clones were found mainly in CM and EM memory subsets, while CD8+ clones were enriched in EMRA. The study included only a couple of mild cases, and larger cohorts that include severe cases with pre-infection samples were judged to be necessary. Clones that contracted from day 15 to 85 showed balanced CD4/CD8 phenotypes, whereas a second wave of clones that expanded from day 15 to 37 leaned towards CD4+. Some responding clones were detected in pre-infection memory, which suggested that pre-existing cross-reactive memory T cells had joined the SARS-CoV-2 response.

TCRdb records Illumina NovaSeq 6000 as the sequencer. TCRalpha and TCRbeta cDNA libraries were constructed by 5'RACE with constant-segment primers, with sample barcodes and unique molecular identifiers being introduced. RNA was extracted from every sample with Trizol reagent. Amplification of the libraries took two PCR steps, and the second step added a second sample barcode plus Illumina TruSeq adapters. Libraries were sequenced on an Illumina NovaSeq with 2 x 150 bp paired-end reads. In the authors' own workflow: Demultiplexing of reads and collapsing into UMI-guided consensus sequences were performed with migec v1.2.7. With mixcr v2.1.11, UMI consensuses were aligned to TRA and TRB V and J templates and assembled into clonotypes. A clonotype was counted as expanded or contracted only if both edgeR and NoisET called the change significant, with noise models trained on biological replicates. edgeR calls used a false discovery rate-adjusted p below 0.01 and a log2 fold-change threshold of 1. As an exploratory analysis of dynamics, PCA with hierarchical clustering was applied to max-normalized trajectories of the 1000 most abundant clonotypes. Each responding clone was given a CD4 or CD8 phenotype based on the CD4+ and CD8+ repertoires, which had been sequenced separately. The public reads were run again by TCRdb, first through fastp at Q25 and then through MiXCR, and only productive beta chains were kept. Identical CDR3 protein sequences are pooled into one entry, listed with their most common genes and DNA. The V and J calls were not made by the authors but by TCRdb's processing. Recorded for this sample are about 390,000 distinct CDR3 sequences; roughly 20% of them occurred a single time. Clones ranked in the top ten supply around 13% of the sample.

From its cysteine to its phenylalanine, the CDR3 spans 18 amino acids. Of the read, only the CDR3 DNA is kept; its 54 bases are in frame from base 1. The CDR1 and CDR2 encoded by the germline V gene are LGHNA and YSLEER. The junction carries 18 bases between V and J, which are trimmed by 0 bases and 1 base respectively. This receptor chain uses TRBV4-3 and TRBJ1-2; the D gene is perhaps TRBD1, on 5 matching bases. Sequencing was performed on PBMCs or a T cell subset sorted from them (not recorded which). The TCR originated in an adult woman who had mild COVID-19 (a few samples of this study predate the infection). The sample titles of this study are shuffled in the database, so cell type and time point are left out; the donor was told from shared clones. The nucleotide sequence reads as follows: TGCGCCAGCAGCCAAGACAGGTTCGGCGGGGGACTTAACTATGGCTACACCTTC. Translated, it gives CASSQDRFGGGLNYGYTF.